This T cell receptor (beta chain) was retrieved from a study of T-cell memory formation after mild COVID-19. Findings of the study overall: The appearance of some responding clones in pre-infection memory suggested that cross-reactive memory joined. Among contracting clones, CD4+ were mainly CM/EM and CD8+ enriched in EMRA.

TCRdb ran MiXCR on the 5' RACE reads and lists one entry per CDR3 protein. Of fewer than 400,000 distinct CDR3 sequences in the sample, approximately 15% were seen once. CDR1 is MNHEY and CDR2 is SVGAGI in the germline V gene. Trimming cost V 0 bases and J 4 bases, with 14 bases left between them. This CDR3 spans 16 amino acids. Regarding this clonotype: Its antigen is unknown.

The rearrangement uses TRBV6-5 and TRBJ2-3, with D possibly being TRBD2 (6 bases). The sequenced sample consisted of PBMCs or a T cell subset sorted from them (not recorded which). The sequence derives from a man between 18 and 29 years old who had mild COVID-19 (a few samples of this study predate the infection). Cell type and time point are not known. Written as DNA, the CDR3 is TGTGCCAGCAGTTACTCGTTAGCGGAGCTTCCAGATACGCAGTATTTT. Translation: CASSYSLAELPDTQYF.